What follows describes a single T cell receptor (beta chain). Antigen specificity is unknown. Clones were sequenced by immunoSEQ multiplex PCR, and TCRdb holds only the in-frame ones, with some missing. Of 40,000 to 45,000 clones listed, roughly 72% are singletons. ViraFEST expansion of antigen-specific CD4+ T cells with viral peptide pools preceded sequencing. With roughly nine days of culture completed, CD4+ T cells were isolated. All vaccine recipients tested negative for nucleocapsid antibodies and had never contracted SARS-CoV-2 infection. IL-2 medium supplanted half the medium on days 3 and 7. This sample was included in a study of vaccination effects on CD4 cells after COVID-19. Study information: Participants were given two doses of BNT162b2 or mRNA-1273 vaccine.

Germline values: CDR1 SGHTS, CDR2 YDEGEE. With V trimmed by 8 bases and J by 4 bases, 6 bases remained unmatched. The CDR3 loop spans 14 amino acids. The sequence was obtained from a human donor who received a COVID-19 vaccine. Sequencing used CD4+ T cells from PBMCs cultured with SARS-CoV-2 spike peptides, obtained before COVID-19 vaccination. The V gene is TRBV5-8, the J gene TRBJ2-3; 11 bases match TRBD2. The DNA for the CDR3 is TGTGCCAGTCCTACTAGCGGGGGCGCAGATACGCAGTATTTT. Its translation: CASPTSGGADTQYF.